These 26 T cell receptor beta chains were sequenced from one sample in a study of control samples from healthy donors and cancer patients. Only in-frame clones appear in the TCRdb table, and some are missing; sequencing was by immunoSEQ multiplex PCR. The table records 120,000 or so clones, around 87% of them present only once. Sequencing used blood. The receptor set was obtained from a man between 60 and 70 years old in good health.

The count of this clone is one. The rearrangement joins TRBV30 to TRBJ1-5, with 8 positions matching TRBD1. Germline V lookup: CDR1 GTSNPN, CDR2 SVGIG (reference sequence). The CDR3 loop spans 13 amino acids. Unmatched junction bases numbered 2, after V lost 2 bases and J lost 5 bases. This chain's CDR3 is CAWSMTGDQPQHF. CDR3 nucleotide sequence: TGTGCCTGGAGTATGACAGGGGATCAGCCCCAGCATTTT.

V gene TRBV7-2 combines with J gene TRBJ2-3; TRBD2 aligns across 7 bases. CDR3 length: 14 amino acids. The V gene end was trimmed by 2 bases and the J gene end by 8 bases; junction bases not matched to a gene: 7. The germline V gene has CDR1 SGHTA and CDR2 FQGNSA. The chain's CDR3 is CASSLSGTQGTQYF. As DNA, the CDR3 is TGTGCCAGCAGCTTAAGCGGGACCCAAGGTACGCAGTATTTT.

This clone ranks as medium-sized (0.01 to 0.1%). The J gene is TRBJ1-2, the V gene TRBV12-3 or TRBV12-4; D is unresolved. CDR3 length equals 12 residues. Trimming shortened V by 7 bases and J by 4 bases, and 10 bases separated the two germline ends. The CDR3 DNA is TGTGCCAGCAACAAACCAACCTATGGCTACACCTTC. Amino acid sequence: CASNKPTYGYTF.

With regard to this clone: This specimen includes other DNA sequences encoding the same CDR3. The chain employs TRBV29-1 and TRBJ1-1; 8 bases agree with TRBD1. CDR1 and CDR2 from the germline V gene are SQVTM and ANQGSEA. This CDR3 region has 14 residues. Losses at the gene ends were 5 bases for V and 5 bases for J; bases not matched to a gene: 10. CDR3 residues: CSVFWTGRGTEAFF. In nucleotides, the CDR3 is TGCAGCGTTTTCTGGACAGGGAGAGGGACTGAAGCTTTCTTT.

This clone has only one observation. V is TRBV18 and J is TRBJ2-7, with 11 bases fitting TRBD1. Trimming cost V 3 bases and J 6 bases; bases outside gene matches: 7. Germline CDR1 is KGHSH and CDR2 is LQKENI. The CDR3 runs to 15 residues. The CDR3 here is CASSPAPGTGGEQYF. The CDR3 DNA follows: TGTGCCAGCTCACCCGCTCCCGGGACAGGGGGCGAGCAGTACTTC. The whole variable domain, filled in from reference TRBV18 and TRBJ2-7, reads NAGVMQNPRHLVRRRGQEARLRCSPMKGHSHVYWYRQLPEEGLKFMVYLQKENIIDESGMPKERFSAEFPKEGPSILRIQQVVRGDSAAYFCASSPAPGTGGEQYFGPGTRLTVT.

The DNA of the CDR3 is TGTGCCAGCAGTTTACCAGGGGCCAGCTCTGGGGCCAACGTCCTGACTTTC. Protein sequence: CASSLPGASSGANVLTF. This sequence joins TRBV28 and TRBJ2-6; tentative D call: TRBD1 (6 bases). CDR1 and CDR2 (germline): MDHEN, SYDVKM. The CDR3 sequence is 17 residues long. V lost 2 bases and J 0 bases, leaving 11 bases between the germline ends.

The chain uses TRBV5-5 and TRBJ1-6; TRBD1 might be the D (6 bases). The length of the CDR3 is 14 residues. Trimming took 3 bases from V and 6 from J, leaving 10 bases between them. Germline V gene sequence: CDR1 SGHKS, CDR2 YYEKEE (reference sequence). In DNA form, the CDR3 reads TGTGCCAGCAGCTGGACAGTGGTTAATTCACCCCTCCACTTT. This gives the protein CASSWTVVNSPLHF.

This chain joins TRBV3-1 (or the pseudogene TRBV3-2) and TRBJ1-4; D gene uncertain. Trimming removed 1 base from V and 4 bases from J, with 7 bases in between. The length of the CDR3 is 14 residues. CDR1 LGHDT and CDR2 YNNKEL come from the germline V gene (reference sequence). CDR3 loop: CASSQGLDNEKLFF. For the CDR3, the DNA is TGTGCCAGCAGCCAAGGATTAGATAATGAAAAACTGTTTTTT.

This chain uses TRBV3-1 (or the pseudogene TRBV3-2) with TRBJ1-1; D is ambiguous. Germline V CDR1 and CDR2: LGHDT, YNNKEL (reference sequence). The V and J ends lost 2 bases and 8 bases respectively, with 9 bases between them. The CDR3 has 12 amino acids. The CDR3 DNA is TGTGCCAGCAGCCAATCCCAGTTAGAAGCTTTCTTT. It is translated as CASSQSQLEAFF.

The gene calls are TRBV7-9 and TRBJ2-7; 9 bases map to TRBD1. Germline V gives CDR1 SEHNR, CDR2 FQNEAQ (reference sequence). This CDR3 contains 15 residues. The V and J ends lost 5 bases and 0 bases, in that order; junction bases with no gene match: 5. In nucleotides, the CDR3 is TGTGCCAGCAGCCGCTCGGACAGGGGCTCCTACGAGCAGTACTTC. This codes for CASSRSDRGSYEQYF.

The count of this clone is one. CDR3 sequence reads: CASSQREGEVGELFF. Here the CDR3 DNA reads TGTGCCAGCAGCCAGAGGGAGGGGGAGGTCGGGGAGCTGTTTTTT. The chain uses TRBV3-1 (or the pseudogene TRBV3-2) and TRBJ2-2; a possible D gene is TRBD2 (7 bases). CDR3 length equals 15 residues. CDR1 LGHDT and CDR2 YNNKEL come from the germline V gene (reference sequence). Trimming stripped 3 bases from V and 7 bases from J, with 15 bases between.

As for this clone: Different DNA sequences within this sample yield the same CDR3. The chain has TRBV6-5 and TRBJ1-5; D unclear. V was pared by 7 bases and J by 0 bases, with 7 bases between. The CDR3 length is 13 residues. Per the germline V gene, CDR1 is MNHEY and CDR2 is SVGAGI. CDR3 DNA: TGTGCCAGCAAAGTCGATAGCAATCAGCCCCAGCATTTT. Translated: CASKVDSNQPQHF.

This chain links TRBV19 with TRBJ1-5, with D possibly being TRBD1 (6 bases). The CDR3 spans 15 residues. Germline CDR1 reads LNHDA; CDR2 reads SQIVND (reference sequence). Trimming pared 8 bases from V and 1 base from J, leaving 15 bases between. CDR3 nucleotides: TGTGCCAGTTCGTTGCAGGGGTTCAGCAATCAGCCCCAGCATTTT. Translating gives CASSLQGFSNQPQHF.

This clone was picked up a small number of times. The chain uses TRBV24-1 and TRBJ2-1; a weak D match, TRBD1 (5 bases). With 4 bases removed from V and 5 bases from J, the gap between germline ends came to 14 bases. The germline gives CDR1 KGHDR, CDR2 SFDVKD. This CDR3 has 15 residues. The CDR3 DNA is TGTGCCACCAGTGACCCTAGGACACCACACAATGAGCAGTTCTTC. This gives the protein CATSDPRTPHNEQFF.

This clone came up a few times. V usage is TRBV13 and J usage is TRBJ1-1; weak D call: TRBD1 (6 bases). V lost 6 bases and J lost 1, with 9 bases in between. Germline CDR1 is PRHDT and CDR2 is FYEKMQ (reference sequence). The CDR3 contains 13 residues. CDR3 in DNA: TGTGCCAGCAGGCTACAGGGGAACACTGAAGCTTTCTTT. It translates to CASRLQGNTEAFF.

V usage is TRBV19 and J usage is TRBJ1-1, with TRBD1 as a possible D gene (5 bases). The CDR3 runs to 14 residues. V shed 3 bases and J shed 0 bases, with 8 bases lying between them. Looked up from germline, CDR1 is LNHDA and CDR2 is SQIVND (reference sequence). The CDR3 here is CASSISGMNTEAFF. CDR3 bases: TGTGCCAGTAGTATTTCAGGGATGAACACTGAAGCTTTCTTT.

This clone was counted between two and nine times. J is TRBJ1-2 and V is TRBV2, with unresolved D. V dropped 1 base and J dropped 4 bases, with 13 bases sitting between them. CDR3 size: 15 residues. Germline V CDR1 and CDR2: SNHLY, FYNNEI. CDR3 loop: CASSEDTVSGYGYTF. In nucleotides, the CDR3 is TGTGCCAGCAGTGAAGACACAGTCTCTGGCTATGGCTACACCTTC.

This chain connects TRBV14 to TRBJ1-2, with a possible D match to TRBD1 (6 bases). Germline lookup yields CDR1 SGHDN and CDR2 FVKESK. CDR3 length equals 14 residues. Trimming took off 4 bases at V and 8 bases at J, with 17 bases between the two ends. CDR3 DNA: TGTGCCAGCAGCCCGAATCATGCTACAGGGGGCTACACCTTC. Protein: CASSPNHATGGYTF.

The chain couples TRBV9 to TRBJ1-3; D uncertain. Trimming took off 0 bases at V and 1 base at J, with 5 bases between the two ends. Germline CDR1 is SGDLS and CDR2 is YYNGEE. This CDR3 contains 14 residues. The CDR3 DNA is TGTGCCAGCAGCGTAGCTTTATCTGGAAACACCATATATTTT. Its protein is CASSVALSGNTIYF.

The chain couples TRBV5-1 to TRBJ2-6, with a possible D match to TRBD1 (6 bases). CDR3 length: 17 amino acids. Germline values: CDR1 SGHRS, CDR2 YFSETQ. V was shortened by 0 bases and J by 4 bases, with 14 bases between the two germline ends. The CDR3 spells CASSLGQVRAGANVLTF. The CDR3 DNA reads TGCGCCAGCAGCTTGGGACAGGTGAGGGCCGGGGCCAACGTCCTGACTTTC.

This sequence joins TRBV27 and TRBJ1-4; perhaps TRBD1 as D (6 bases). Trimming removed 3 bases from V and 4 bases from J, with 15 bases in between. The CDR3 consists of 16 residues. Germline-derived CDR1 and CDR2 are MNHEY and SMNVEV (reference sequence). This CDR3 reads CASSFARGLGNEKLFF. CDR3 sequence (DNA): TGTGCCAGCAGTTTTGCCAGGGGACTTGGTAATGAAAAACTGTTTTTT.

This clone appeared a single time. This chain uses TRBV7-9 with TRBJ1-1, with D tentatively TRBD1 (6 bases). CDR1 and CDR2 from the germline V gene are SEHNR and FQNEAQ (reference sequence). The ends were cut back, 5 bases at V and 4 bases at J, with 14 bases in the middle. The CDR3 is 14 amino acids. In DNA, the CDR3 is TGTGCCAGCAGCCACAACCAGGGGAGCACTGAAGCTTTCTTT. Its translation is CASSHNQGSTEAFF.

V is TRBV2 and J is TRBJ1-2; perhaps TRBD1 as D (5 bases). This CDR3 comprises 13 residues. Germline lookup yields CDR1 SNHLY and CDR2 FYNNEI. The V end was cut by 7 bases, the J end by 4 bases, with 13 bases between. CDR3 sequence: CASNAQGIYGYTF. The CDR3 nucleotides are TGTGCCAGCAACGCCCAGGGAATCTATGGCTACACCTTC.

As to this clone: Other DNA sequences from this sample encode an identical CDR3 as well. The chain combines TRBV28 with TRBJ1-2, with D tentatively TRBD1 (6 bases). From germline, CDR1 is MDHEN and CDR2 SYDVKM. Trimming removed 2 bases at V and 5 bases at J, with 6 bases between. The CDR3 consists of 12 residues. The CDR3, as DNA: TGTGCCAGCAGTTTACAGGGGTATGGCTACACCTTC. Its protein is CASSLQGYGYTF.

The count of this clone is one. V and J are TRBV14 and TRBJ2-5; D gene ambiguous. CDR1 and CDR2 (germline): SGHDN, FVKESK. Trimming removed 0 bases from V and 4 bases from J, with 6 bases in between. The CDR3 has 13 amino acids. CDR3 amino acids: CASSQDVAETQYF. CDR3 bases: TGTGCCAGCAGCCAAGATGTTGCAGAGACCCAGTACTTC. The variable domain in full, with the rest retrieved from reference TRBV14 and TRBJ2-5, is EAGVTQFPSHSVIEKGQTVTLRCDPISGHDNLYWYRRVMGKEIKFLLHFVKESKQDESGMPNNRFLAERTGGTYSTLKVQPAELEDSGVYFCASSQDVAETQYFGPGTRLLVL.

The chain recombines TRBV14 with TRBJ1-2; D is unclear. The V gene's germline CDR1 is SGHDN and CDR2 FVKESK. This CDR3 has 14 residues. Deletions cut 1 base from V and 4 bases from J, with 10 bases between. The CDR3 loop is CASSQGGSFYGYTF. CDR3 sequence (DNA): TGTGCCAGCAGCCAAGGAGGCAGCTTCTATGGCTACACCTTC.